The sequence of this T cell receptor beta chain was determined in a study of control samples from healthy donors and cancer patients. TCRdb keeps only in-frame clones here, not all; method: immunoSEQ multiplex PCR. The sample includes under 55,000 clones, around 93% of them seen just once. CDR3 length equals 16 residues. Trimming removed 3 bases at V and 8 bases at J, with 19 bases between. Germline assignment: CDR1 MNHEY and CDR2 SMNVEV (reference sequence). Input material: PBMCs. This rearrangement joins TRBV27 to TRBJ2-2, with D maybe TRBD2 (6 bases). This clonotype was sampled from a woman aged 40-49 years with head and neck cancer. This CDR3 is CASSFWGRSGRGELFF. The CDR3 DNA follows: TGTGCCAGCAGTTTCTGGGGGAGGTCGGGTAGGGGGGAGCTGTTTTTT.